Below, 9 T cell receptor beta chains from the same sample are listed, as sequenced in a study of PD-L1 blockade in urothelial cancer. Sequenced by immunoSEQ multiplex PCR; TCRdb stores in-frame clones only, minus some. The sample contains 50,000 or so clones, over 75% of which appear only once. This material consisted of PBMCs, taken around atezolizumab (anti-PD-L1) treatment. These receptors originate from a man between 35 and 55 years old with urothelial cancer.

The rearrangement joins TRBV30 to TRBJ2-7; 7 nucleotides match TRBD1. Germline trimming cut 2 bases from V and 1 base from J; bases unmatched to any gene: 5. Germline V gene sequence: CDR1 GTSNPN, CDR2 SVGIG (reference sequence). This CDR3 has 14 amino acids. The CDR3 region is CAWSRQGRSYEQYF. As DNA, the CDR3 is TGTGCCTGGAGTAGACAGGGACGGTCCTACGAGCAGTACTTC.

This sequence joins TRBV28 and TRBJ1-1; the D gene is possibly TRBD1 (5 bases). CDR3 length equals 13 residues. Trimming took off 7 bases at V and 5 bases at J, with 14 bases between the two ends. Germline V lookup: CDR1 MDHEN, CDR2 SYDVKM. As DNA, the CDR3 is TGTGCCAGCACCCCGGGGGGAAGGACTGAAGCTTTCTTT. Translating it yields CASTPGGRTEAFF.

The chain couples TRBV30 to TRBJ2-5, with D possibly being TRBD1 (6 bases). This CDR3 has 14 amino acids. Per germline, CDR1 GTSNPN and CDR2 SVGIG (reference sequence). Trimming took 3 bases from V and 0 from J, leaving 11 bases between them. CDR3 sequence: CAWSRGGYQETQYF. In DNA form, the CDR3 reads TGTGCCTGGAGCAGGGGCGGGTACCAAGAGACCCAGTACTTC.

The chain has TRBV20-1 and TRBJ2-7; D is unresolved. The CDR3 is made up of 11 amino acids. V lost 3 bases and J 3 bases, leaving 6 bases between the germline ends. CDR1 is DFQATT, CDR2 SNEGSKA, per germline (reference sequence). The CDR3 loop reads CSASTNYEQYF. The CDR3 DNA follows: TGCAGTGCTAGTACAAACTACGAGCAGTACTTC.

The sample holds a few counts of this clone. The chain combines TRBV5-1 with TRBJ2-2; 7 bases line up with TRBD1. Per the germline V gene, CDR1 is SGHRS and CDR2 is YFSETQ. J lost 5 bases, V lost 1 base, and 5 bases had no gene match. The CDR3 is made up of 15 amino acids. CDR3 DNA sequence: TGCGCCAGCAGCTTGATGACAGGGCGGACCGGGGAGCTGTTTTTT. Encoded protein: CASSLMTGRTGELFF. Using reference TRBV5-1 and TRBJ2-2 for the parts outside the CDR3, the full variable domain is KAGVTQTPRYLIKTRGQQVTLSCSPISGHRSVSWYQQTPGQGLQFLFEYFSETQRNKGNFPGRFSGRQFSNSRSEMNVSTLELGDSALYLCASSLMTGRTGELFFGEGSRLTVL.

The chain joins TRBV9 to TRBJ2-7, with 7 bases lining up with TRBD1. This CDR3 contains 14 residues. V shed 2 bases, J shed 2 bases, and the junction held 4 bases outside the gene matches. The germline V gene encodes CDR1 SGDLS and CDR2 YYNGEE. In DNA, the CDR3 is TGTGCCAGCAGCGTTTCTGGGACAGCCTACGAGCAGTACTTC. It codes for CASSVSGTAYEQYF.

Only one count was recorded for this clone. V and J are TRBV7-9 and TRBJ2-3; D is unclear. In germline, CDR1 is SEHNR, CDR2 FQNEAQ (reference sequence). The CDR3 runs 15 residues. V was cut by 0 bases and J by 6 bases, with 13 bases left in between. In nucleotides, the CDR3 is TGTGCCAGCAGCTTAGCTTCAACAGAATTGGATACGCAGTATTTT. Translating gives CASSLASTELDTQYF.

This chain uses TRBV7-6 with TRBJ2-2; a weak D match, TRBD2 (5 bases). CDR1 and CDR2 (germline): SGHVS, FNYEAQ. Trimming shortened V by 2 bases and J by 3 bases, and 7 bases separated the two germline ends. The CDR3 is 14 amino acids. The CDR3 sequence: CASSLMGDTGELFF. Here the CDR3 DNA reads TGTGCCAGCAGCTTAATGGGAGACACCGGGGAGCTGTTTTTT.

This clone has more than one count but fewer than ten. The genes are TRBV12-5 and TRBJ2-7; TRBD1 aligns across 8 bases. Per germline, CDR1 LGHNT and CDR2 FRNRAP. This CDR3 comprises 14 residues. The junction had 12 bases not matched to a gene; V was cut back by 7 bases and J by 7 bases. CDR3 sequence (DNA): TGTGCTAGTGCTCCGGGACAGGCCCCCGGTGAGCAGTACTTC. Translation: CASAPGQAPGEQYF.